This T cell receptor beta chain came from a study of T cells in Graves' hyperthyroidism and ophthalmopathy. Study in general: Any treatment followed the collection of peripheral blood at initial diagnosis. Study-wide points: In the blood, most expanded thyroid clonotypes above 0.001 appeared as well. Ophthalmopathy, as predicted by the model, came a median 6.5 months after the prediction.

This CDR3 is 14 amino acids long. Germline lookup yields CDR1 DFQATT and CDR2 SNEGSKA (reference sequence). The V end lost 4 bases, the J end lost 2 bases, and 14 bases lay between the germline ends. This clonotype was counted once. Its antigen remains unidentified. Amplification of TCR beta CDR3 regions was performed using RNA transcripts as template. The primer set for the first-round RT-PCR of the TCR CDR3 was HTBI. TCRdb analysed the multiplex PCR reads with MiXCR anew, one entry per CDR3 protein. Here the sample spans fewer than 650,000 distinct CDR3 sequences, approximately 14% being singletons. This sequence joins TRBV20-1 and TRBJ2-5, with D uncertain. Material for sequencing was blood. The receptor's source is a woman between 40 and 55 years old with Graves' ophthalmopathy. CDR3 residues: CSATGMGRQETQYF. The CDR3 nucleotides are TGCAGTGCTACGGGTATGGGCAGACAAGAGACCCAGTACTTC.